These T cell receptor beta chains were read from a single sample in a study of blood T cell repertoires in COVID-19. The assay was immunoSEQ multiplex PCR, and TCRdb's table has in-frame clones only and misses some. This table holds approximately 300,000 clones, around 90% found once. Sequenced sample: peripheral blood. Receptors were obtained from a woman in her twenties or thirties with COVID-19, enrolled during active disease. CDR3s include the opening cysteine and the closing phenylalanine or tryptophan. The order of the fields is CDR3 length, V gene, J gene, D gene, clone size, CDR3 protein, CDR3 DNA. A D gene is named only where the DNA matches it firmly. Expanded clones are given a class, and other clones once, few, many or no size at all.

>15|TRBV7-9|TRBJ2-7|TRBD1|.
CASSSPGDRVYEQYF
TGTGCCAGCAGCTCCCCTGGGGACAGAGTTTACGAGCAGTACTTC
>13|TRBV2|TRBJ1-2|TRBD1|few
CASTPDRGSGYTF
TGTGCCAGCACCCCGGACAGGGGGTCTGGCTACACCTTC
>15|TRBV6-2/TRBV6-3|TRBJ1-5|.|.
CASSPTGYSNQPQHF
TGTGCCAGCAGCCCCACAGGGTATAGCAATCAGCCCCAGCATTTT
>14|TRBV27|TRBJ2-7|.|.
CASSSRQPGVPSYF
TGTGCCAGCAGTTCTCGACAGCCTGGGGTTCCGTCGTACTTC
>17|TRBV18|TRBJ2-4|.|.
CASSPDTPSLAKNIQYF
TGTGCCAGCTCACCTGACACCCCCAGTCTAGCCAAAAACATTCAGTACTTC
>14|TRBV4-1|TRBJ2-3|.|.
CASSQQGQVDTQYF
TGCGCCAGCAGCCAACAGGGGCAGGTAGATACGCAGTATTTT
>16|TRBV7-6|TRBJ2-1|.|.
CASSLGAGSSYNEQFF
TGTGCCAGCAGCTTAGGGGCGGGGAGCTCCTACAATGAGCAGTTCTTC
>14|TRBV5-5|TRBJ2-5|.|.
CASSLVINQETQYF
TGTGCCAGCAGCTTGGTTATAAACCAAGAGACCCAGTACTTC
>14|TRBV18|TRBJ2-5|.|few
CASSRARVSETQYF
TGTGCCAGCTCACGTGCCAGGGTTTCGGAGACCCAGTACTTC
>14|TRBV5-1|TRBJ2-7|.|few
CASSQAGVRGEQYF
TGCGCCAGCAGCCAAGCAGGGGTTAGAGGCGAGCAGTACTTC
>18|TRBV4-2|TRBJ2-1|.|.
CASSYSSSGTAVGGEQFF
TGTGCCAGCAGCTACTCTTCCTCCGGGACAGCAGTGGGAGGTGAGCAGTTCTTC
>14|TRBV19|TRBJ2-7|TRBD1|.
CASSPGTGTYEQYF
TGTGCCAGTAGCCCTGGGACAGGGACCTACGAGCAGTACTTC
>13|TRBV30|TRBJ1-6|.|.
CAWSGQENSPLHF
TGTGCCTGGAGTGGACAGGAAAATTCACCCCTCCACTTT
>13|TRBV7-2|TRBJ1-1|.|.
CASSSRRGTEAFF
TGTGCCAGCAGCTCACGTCGGGGGACTGAAGCTTTCTTT
>11|TRBV6-5|TRBJ1-2|.|.
CASRSGGGYTF
TGTGCCAGCAGGTCGGGGGGGGGCTACACCTTC
>13|TRBV7-9|TRBJ1-1|.|once
CASSLAWETEAFF
TGTGCCAGCAGCTTAGCCTGGGAGACTGAAGCTTTCTTT
>13|TRBV11-2|TRBJ1-5|.|.
CASSREKNQPQHF
TGTGCCAGCAGCCGCGAAAAAAATCAGCCCCAGCATTTT
>15|TRBV7-9|TRBJ1-6|TRBD1|.
CASSYRQGGASPLHF
TGTGCCAGCAGCTACCGACAGGGTGGGGCTTCACCCCTCCACTTT
>15|TRBV10-1|TRBJ2-3|TRBD1|.
CASSQDRGNTDTQYF
TGCGCCAGCAGCCAGGACAGGGGGAACACAGATACGCAGTATTTT
>13|TRBV28|TRBJ1-2|TRBD1|.
CASTQGQVYGYTF
TGTGCCAGCACCCAAGGACAGGTATATGGCTACACCTTC
>18|TRBV21-1|TRBJ2-5|.|.
CASSKALGHLREDETQYF
TGTGCCAGCAGCAAAGCGCTCGGGCATCTGAGGGAGGATGAGACCCAGTACTTC
>16|TRBV28|TRBJ1-6|TRBD1|few
CASSPGQGRVYSPLHF
TGTGCCAGCAGTCCCGGACAGGGAAGGGTATATTCACCCCTCCACTTT
>15|TRBV7-2|TRBJ2-7|TRBD1|.
CASSFQGVSSYEQYF
TGTGCCAGCAGCTTTCAGGGGGTGAGTTCCTACGAGCAGTACTTC
>13|TRBV29-1|TRBJ2-7|TRBD1|once
CSDPWDRGGEQYF
TGCAGCGACCCATGGGACAGGGGAGGCGAGCAGTACTTC
>17|TRBV2|TRBJ1-1|.|.
CASSDAGFGSGGTEAFF
TGTGCCAGCAGTGATGCAGGGTTTGGTTCGGGCGGCACTGAAGCTTTCTTT
>17|TRBV5-1|TRBJ2-1|TRBD2|.
CASSLVGRLAARNEQFF
TGCGCCAGCAGCTTGGTTGGACGACTAGCGGCCCGGAATGAGCAGTTCTTC
>13|TRBV2|TRBJ1-5|.|.
CATSRDSNQPQHF
TGTGCCACCTCGAGGGATAGCAATCAGCCCCAGCATTTT
>18|TRBV4-1|TRBJ1-6|TRBD1|.
CASSLRGTGVSYNSPLHF
TGCGCCAGCAGCTTAAGAGGGACAGGAGTTTCCTATAATTCACCCCTCCACTTT